This T cell receptor (beta chain) was identified during a study of blood T cells in healthy people across ages. Alongside a J-beta primer mix, a sample-barcoded 5' primer served in a second PCR lasting about 7 to 12 cycles. MiXCR, run by TCRdb on the 5' RACE reads, gives a single entry per CDR3 protein. The sample holds 800,000 to 1,300,000 distinct CDR3 sequences, approximately 25% seen once. CDR3 length: 11 amino acids. The V end was cut by 5 bases, the J end by 4 bases, with 6 bases between. Germline assignment: CDR1 MGHDK and CDR2 SYGVNS. The same sample was also studied in work on T cells of mothers and their children.

The V call is TRBV25-1, the J call TRBJ2-7; D not certain. Sequencing used blood. The sequence came from a girl aged 2 to 10 in good health. The CDR3 region has the DNA TGTGCCAGCAGTCCGATGTACGAGCAGTACTTC. It codes for CASSPMYEQYF.